These 25 T cell receptor beta chains originate from one sample sequenced in a study of identical twins. TCRdb re-analysed the 5' RACE reads in MiXCR, keeping a single row per CDR3 protein. Of approximately 240,000 distinct CDR3 sequences detected, over 12% appear once; the ten largest clones hold approximately 9.3%. Sequencing was performed on memory (CD45RO+) T cells sorted from blood. Receptors originate from a woman aged 18-30 years in good health.

This chain links TRBV11-2 with TRBJ2-7; TRBD1 agrees at 9 bases. The CDR3 covers 14 residues. Germline lookup yields CDR1 SGHAT and CDR2 FQNNGV. Trimming cost V 8 bases and J 4 bases; bases outside gene matches: 9. The CDR3 loop reads CASGLTGGGYEQYF. As DNA, the CDR3 is TGTGCCAGCGGACTAACAGGGGGCGGATACGAGCAGTACTTC.

This clonotype was seen a handful of times. The rearrangement joins TRBV11-2 to TRBJ2-1; 9 bases are shared with TRBD2. Germline CDR1 is SGHAT and CDR2 is FQNNGV. The junction had 8 bases not matched to a gene; V was cut back by 3 bases and J by 8 bases. The CDR3 runs to 15 residues. CDR3 bases: TGTGCCAGCAGCTTGACGGGGACTAGCCGCGATGAGCAGTTCTTC. It specifies CASSLTGTSRDEQFF.

The chain has TRBV5-1 and TRBJ2-1, with 7 nucleotides matching TRBD2. Germline lookup yields CDR1 SGHRS and CDR2 YFSETQ. V lost 4 bases and J lost 9; bases outside the gene matches: 10. This CDR3 is built from 14 residues. This chain's CDR3 is CASSLLAKGGEQFF. The CDR3 nucleotides are TGCGCCAGCAGCCTACTAGCGAAGGGAGGTGAGCAGTTCTTC.

V usage is TRBV5-1 and J usage is TRBJ1-2, with 7 nucleotides matching TRBD1. V lost 2 bases and J lost 6; bases outside the gene matches: 10. The CDR3 runs 15 residues. Germline CDR1 and CDR2: SGHRS and YFSETQ. The CDR3 protein is CASSLMEGAQDGYTF. CDR3 coding DNA: TGCGCCAGCAGCTTAATGGAGGGGGCGCAGGATGGCTACACCTTC.

This chain joins TRBV30 and TRBJ2-2; D perhaps matches TRBD2 (6 bases). Germline-derived CDR1 and CDR2 are GTSNPN and SVGIG (reference sequence). This CDR3 is built from 15 residues. Trimming took off 8 bases at V and 6 bases at J, with 22 bases between the two ends. The CDR3 region has the DNA TGTGCCAGCCTACACGGGAGATATGGGGCCGGGGAGCTGTTTTTT. Amino acid sequence: CASLHGRYGAGELFF.

The J gene is TRBJ2-5, the V gene TRBV9; the match to TRBD2 covers 8 bases. In germline, CDR1 is SGDLS, CDR2 YYNGEE. V trimming: 3 bases; J trimming: 3 bases; junction bases outside the gene matches: 4. The CDR3 has 14 residues. As DNA, the CDR3 is TGTGCCAGCAGCGGGCCCGGGGGGGAAGAGACCCAGTACTTC. Its translation is CASSGPGGEETQYF.

The sample holds a few counts of this clonotype. The V gene is TRBV20-1, the J gene TRBJ2-7; TRBD2 is a possible D gene (7 bases). The CDR3 totals 15 residues. CDR1 is DFQATT and CDR2 is SNEGSKA in the germline V gene (reference sequence). Deletions cut 6 bases from V and 2 bases from J, with 20 bases between. CDR3 residues: CSARVGQGRAYEQYF. The CDR3 nucleotides read TGCAGTGCCAGGGTAGGCCAGGGGAGGGCCTACGAGCAGTACTTC.

In its sample, this clonotype was seen many times. The chain is built from TRBV6-1 and TRBJ2-2; a weak D match, TRBD2 (6 bases). Germline V gene sequence: CDR1 MNHNS, CDR2 SASEGT. CDR3 length: 15 residues. The germline V and J ends were trimmed by 8 bases and 1 base, with 14 bases remaining between them. CDR3 region: CASATGTLNTGELFF. The DNA for the CDR3 is TGTGCCAGCGCCACCGGGACTTTGAACACCGGGGAGCTGTTTTTT.

The chain recombines TRBV20-1 with TRBJ2-1; possible D gene TRBD2, 7 bases. Per the germline V gene, CDR1 is DFQATT and CDR2 is SNEGSKA (reference sequence). V was shortened by 5 bases and J by 7 bases, with 21 bases between the two germline ends. The CDR3 covers 15 residues. The CDR3 DNA sequence: TGCAGTGCTCCAAGGGGGGGCGGAGTCACGAATGAGCAGTTCTTC. Amino acid sequence: CSAPRGGGVTNEQFF.

A few counts support this clonotype. The V call is TRBV6-5, the J call TRBJ2-1, with D unresolved. Trimming left V 8 bases short and J 3 bases short, with 2 bases between. CDR3 size: 10 residues. Germline V CDR1 and CDR2: MNHEY, SVGAGI. Written as DNA, the CDR3 is TGTGCCAGCGGCTACAATGAGCAGTTCTTC. Protein sequence: CASGYNEQFF.

The chain has TRBV5-1 and TRBJ2-1; no clear D. The germline gives CDR1 SGHRS, CDR2 YFSETQ. The V end lost 4 bases, the J end lost 0 bases, and 11 bases lay between the germline ends. CDR3 length equals 15 residues. CDR3 loop: CASSLARASYNEQFF. CDR3 bases: TGCGCCAGCAGCCTGGCTAGGGCCTCCTACAATGAGCAGTTCTTC.

V gene TRBV20-1 combines with J gene TRBJ2-1, with 7 bases identical to TRBD2. This CDR3 is built from 14 residues. Germline CDR1 is DFQATT and CDR2 is SNEGSKA (reference sequence). V was pared by 6 bases and J by 4 bases, with 9 bases of the junction left unmatched. The CDR3 sequence is CSATWRRGYNEQFF. CDR3 DNA: TGCAGTGCCACCTGGAGGCGGGGGTACAATGAGCAGTTCTTC.

The chain recombines TRBV7-2 with TRBJ2-1, with TRBD1 matching over 8 bases. This CDR3 contains 14 residues. After removal of 1 base from V and 10 bases from J, the junction contained 6 bases not matched to a gene. The germline V gene encodes CDR1 SGHTA and CDR2 FQGNSA. The CDR3 DNA reads TGTGCCAGCAGCTTAGGGGGGACAGGAGGCGAGCAGTTCTTC. As protein: CASSLGGTGGEQFF. The full variable domain, with the rest looked up from reference TRBV7-2 and TRBJ2-1, is GAGVSQSPSNKVTEKGKDVELRCDPISGHTALYWYRQSLGQGLEFLIYFQGNSAPDKSGLPSDRFSAERTGGSVSTLTIQRTQQEDSAVYLCASSLGGTGGEQFFGPGTRLTVL.

CDR3 nucleotides: TGCAGCGTTGCGAGCGGGGGATACAATGAGCAGTTCTTC. Protein sequence: CSVASGGYNEQFF. The chain recombines TRBV29-1 with TRBJ2-1, with TRBD2 identical over 8 bases. The V gene end was trimmed by 4 bases and the J gene end by 4 bases; junction bases not matched to a gene: 3. This CDR3 region has 13 residues. Germline V CDR1 and CDR2: SQVTM, ANQGSEA.

This chain connects TRBV5-1 to TRBJ1-6, with no clear D. Germline V gene lookup returns CDR1 SGHRS and CDR2 YFSETQ. This CDR3 contains 17 residues. Between the trimmed V and J ends, which lost 1 base and 4 bases, there was a span of 15 bases. CDR3 loop: CASSLIGRPAYNSPLHF. The CDR3 DNA reads TGCGCCAGCAGCTTGATCGGCCGCCCGGCTTATAATTCACCCCTCCACTTT.

This clonotype has at least ten counts. V is TRBV6-5 and J is TRBJ2-7; TRBD2 might be the D (7 bases). The ends were cut back, 6 bases at V and 4 bases at J, with 10 bases in the middle. This CDR3 spans 12 amino acids. The germline CDR1 and CDR2 sequences are MNHEY and SVGAGI. Here the CDR3 reads CASRAGAYEQYF. The CDR3 DNA reads as TGTGCCAGCAGGGCGGGGGCGTACGAGCAGTACTTC.

The V call is TRBV10-3, the J call TRBJ2-7; D is uncertain. The germline V gene encodes CDR1 ENHRY and CDR2 SYGVKD. V lost 1 base, J lost 5 bases, and 0 bases lay in between. This CDR3 comprises 10 residues. The CDR3 DNA reads TGTGCCATCAGTGAGTACGAGCAGTACTTC. Encoded protein: CAISEYEQYF.

This clonotype has just a few counts. This chain links TRBV20-1 with TRBJ1-1; D is unclear. Germline CDR1 reads DFQATT; CDR2 reads SNEGSKA (reference sequence). CDR3 size: 14 residues. V shed 3 bases and J shed 9 bases, with 20 bases lying between them. The CDR3 sequence: CSASAGFPISKAFF. The CDR3 DNA reads as TGCAGTGCTAGTGCGGGTTTCCCGATCTCTAAAGCTTTCTTT.

This clonotype was seen only a few times. DNA of the CDR3: TGTGCCAGCAGCCAGACAGGGGACGAGCAGTACTTC. It is translated as CASSQTGDEQYF. The chain carries TRBV3-1 and TRBJ2-7, with 8 bases identical to TRBD1. After removal of 3 bases from V and 5 bases from J, the junction contained 0 bases not matched to a gene. CDR1 and CDR2 from the germline V gene are LGHDT and YNNKEL (reference sequence). This CDR3 has 12 residues.

The V and J genes are TRBV5-1 and TRBJ2-1, with 8 positions matching TRBD1. Germline lookup yields CDR1 SGHRS and CDR2 YFSETQ. The CDR3 has 15 residues. The ends lost 4 bases at V and 7 bases at J; junction bases unmatched: 10. The CDR3 is CASSALTGAANEQFF. The DNA for the CDR3 is TGCGCCAGCAGCGCATTGACAGGGGCAGCGAATGAGCAGTTCTTC.

The chain is built from TRBV5-1 and TRBJ1-5; D unresolved. Germline V gene lookup returns CDR1 SGHRS and CDR2 YFSETQ. V shed 2 bases and J shed 6 bases, with 6 bases lying between them. This CDR3 comprises 12 residues. The CDR3 here is CASSFEGQPQHF. The CDR3 DNA reads as TGCGCCAGCAGCTTCGAGGGTCAGCCCCAGCATTTT.

The chain employs TRBV20-1 and TRBJ2-5; 12 positions agree with TRBD1. The CDR3 is 18 amino acids. With V trimmed by 1 base and J by 5 bases, 14 bases remained unmatched. Germline CDR1 reads DFQATT; CDR2 reads SNEGSKA (reference sequence). The CDR3 sequence: CSARVGGQGALMGETQYF. The CDR3 nucleotides read TGCAGTGCTAGAGTAGGGGGACAGGGGGCCTTAATGGGGGAGACCCAGTACTTC.

The V gene is TRBV10-3, the J gene TRBJ2-2; D is possibly TRBD1 or TRBD2 (6 bases each). Germline loops: CDR1 ENHRY, CDR2 SYGVKD. The V gene lost 6 bases and the J gene lost 1 base, with 9 bases spanning the gap. CDR3 size: 14 residues. CDR3 protein: CAISGGLNTGELFF. CDR3 in DNA: TGTGCCATCAGCGGGGGCCTGAACACCGGGGAGCTGTTTTTT.

This clonotype occurred a few times. The CDR3 reads CASSLKAGIQPQHF. The CDR3 DNA is TGTGCCAGCAGCCTTAAGGCAGGGATTCAGCCCCAGCATTTT. V and J are TRBV3-1 and TRBJ1-5; the D gene is possibly TRBD1 (5 bases). Per the germline V gene, CDR1 is LGHDT and CDR2 is YNNKEL (reference sequence). V dropped 4 bases and J dropped 6 bases, with 13 bases sitting between them. The CDR3 totals 14 residues.

This clonotype was seen a handful of times. The V and J genes are TRBV20-1 and TRBJ2-5; D ambiguous. Trimming cost V 6 bases and J 5 bases, with 13 bases left between them. The CDR3 is 12 residues long. CDR1 is DFQATT, CDR2 SNEGSKA, per germline (reference sequence). The CDR3 nucleotides read TGCAGTGCGGGCCATAGATGGGAGACCCAGTACTTC. Residues: CSAGHRWETQYF.